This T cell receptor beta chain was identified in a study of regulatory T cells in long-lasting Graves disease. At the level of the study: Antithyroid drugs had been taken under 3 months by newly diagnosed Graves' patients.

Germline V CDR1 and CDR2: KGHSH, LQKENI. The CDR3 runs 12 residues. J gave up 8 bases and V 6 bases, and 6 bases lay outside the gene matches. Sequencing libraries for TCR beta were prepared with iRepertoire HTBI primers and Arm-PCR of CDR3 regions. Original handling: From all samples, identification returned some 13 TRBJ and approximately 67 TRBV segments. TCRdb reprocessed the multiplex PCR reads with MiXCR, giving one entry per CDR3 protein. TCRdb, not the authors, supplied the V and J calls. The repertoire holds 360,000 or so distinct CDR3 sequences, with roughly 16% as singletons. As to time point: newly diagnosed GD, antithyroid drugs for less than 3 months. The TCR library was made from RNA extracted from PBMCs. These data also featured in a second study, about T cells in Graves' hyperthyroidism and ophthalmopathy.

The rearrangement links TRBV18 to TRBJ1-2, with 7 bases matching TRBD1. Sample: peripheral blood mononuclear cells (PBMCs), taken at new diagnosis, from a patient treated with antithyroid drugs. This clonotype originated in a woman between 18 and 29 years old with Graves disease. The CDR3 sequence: CASSPDRAGYTF. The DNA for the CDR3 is TGTGCCAGCTCTCCCGACAGGGCAGGCTACACCTTC.